The 12 T cell receptor beta chains listed next were all sequenced from one sample in a study of PD-L1 blockade in urothelial cancer (dated by TCRdb to 2015 to 2018). Receptor amplification or capture employed the immunoSEQ multiplex PCR assay. TCRdb's version of the immuneACCESS table is confined to in-frame rearrangements and falls short of the full clone set. An unresolved V gene accounts for under half of the shortfall where checked; the remainder is of unknown origin. The sample includes 60,000 to 75,000 clones, with around 84% observed a single time. Of the sample, over 8.5% falls within the top ten clones. The time point label, read with the paper, signifies: pretreatment peripheral blood. The source was PBMCs, collected around atezolizumab (anti-PD-L1) treatment. These receptors all come from a woman aged 70-85 years with urothelial cancer.

This chain joins TRBV30 and TRBJ1-6, with a tentative D call TRBD1 (6 bases). There are 15 residues in the CDR3. CDR1 is GTSNPN and CDR2 is SVGIG in the germline V gene (reference sequence). V lost 2 bases and J 6 bases, leaving 14 bases between the germline ends. This CDR3 reads CAWSPSGRGNSPLHF. The CDR3 coding sequence is TGTGCCTGGAGTCCTAGCGGCAGGGGTAATTCACCCCTCCACTTT.

This clone was seen only a few times. The chain uses TRBV13 and TRBJ2-1; D might be TRBD2 (5 bases). V shed 7 bases and J shed 0 bases, with 13 bases lying between them. The CDR3 is made up of 15 amino acids. From germline, CDR1 is PRHDT and CDR2 FYEKMQ (reference sequence). The CDR3 DNA follows: TGTGCCAGCACCCCCGGGAAGAGCTCCTACAATGAGCAGTTCTTC. Protein product: CASTPGKSSYNEQFF.

This clone was counted once. This sequence joins TRBV28 and TRBJ2-7; 8 nucleotides agree with TRBD1. Trimming took 5 bases from V and 6 from J; bases not matched to a gene: 9. The CDR3 length is 14 residues. Germline lookup yields CDR1 MDHEN and CDR2 SYDVKM. As DNA, the CDR3 is TGTGCCAGCAGTCCAGGGGGCATGGATGGCGAGCAGTACTTC. Its translation is CASSPGGMDGEQYF. Full variable domain (rest looked up from reference TRBV28 and TRBJ2-7): DVKVTQSSRYLVKRTGEKVFLECVQDMDHENMFWYRQDPGLGLRLIYFSYDVKMKEKGDIPEGYSVSREKKERFSLILESASTNQTSMYLCASSPGGMDGEQYFGPGTRLTVT.

The V gene is TRBV5-8, the J gene TRBJ1-5; maybe TRBD1 (5 bases). V shed 4 bases and J shed 3 bases, with 20 bases lying between them. CDR1 SGHTS and CDR2 YDEGEE come from the germline V gene. This CDR3 is 17 amino acids long. As DNA, the CDR3 is TGTGCCAGCAGCCTGGGTATGGGATGGGGCCACAATCAGCCCCAGCATTTT. This sequence encodes CASSLGMGWGHNQPQHF. The variable domain in full, completed from reference TRBV5-8 and TRBJ1-5, reads EAGVTQSPTHLIKTRGQQATLRCSPISGHTSVYWYQQALGLGLQFLLWYDEGEERNRGNFPPRFSGRQFPNYSSELNVNALELEDSALYLCASSLGMGWGHNQPQHFGDGTRLSIL.

This clone was seen more than once but under ten times. V is TRBV28 and J is TRBJ2-7, with TRBD1 matching 10 bases. V dropped 7 bases and J dropped 6; count of bases not matched to a gene: 12. CDR1 and CDR2 (germline): MDHEN, SYDVKM. The CDR3 spans 15 residues. Here the CDR3 DNA reads TGTGCCAGCAAGAGGCGACAGGGGGCGCTGGGCGAGCAGTACTTC. It specifies CASKRRQGALGEQYF.

The chain combines TRBV28 with TRBJ1-5; D unclear. CDR3 length: 12 amino acids. V was trimmed by 4 bases and J by 3 bases, leaving 4 bases between them. CDR1 and CDR2 (germline): MDHEN, SYDVKM. For the CDR3, the DNA is TGTGCCAGCAGTTCGTACAATCAGCCCCAGCATTTT. Its translation is CASSSYNQPQHF.

This clone has only a few counts. The chain recombines TRBV6-5 with TRBJ1-2, with a weak D call TRBD1 (6 bases). The germline V and J ends were trimmed by 6 bases and 4 bases, with 15 bases remaining between them. The CDR3 covers 14 residues. The germline V gene has CDR1 MNHEY and CDR2 SVGAGI. CDR3 in DNA: TGTGCCAGCAGGCTAGGACAGCAAGTCTATGGCTACACCTTC. This encodes CASRLGQQVYGYTF.

The V and J genes are TRBV7-9 and TRBJ1-4; 9 positions match TRBD1. Trimming cost V 1 base and J 3 bases; bases outside gene matches: 6. CDR3 length: 17 residues. CDR1 SEHNR and CDR2 FQNEAQ come from the germline V gene (reference sequence). CDR3 nucleotides: TGTGCCAGCAGCTTAGGAGCGGACAGGGGTTCTAATGAAAAACTGTTTTTT. Amino acids: CASSLGADRGSNEKLFF.

This clone was observed a few times. This rearrangement joins TRBV7-9 to TRBJ2-1, with 9 bases aligning to TRBD2. After removal of 4 bases from V and 10 bases from J, the junction contained 11 bases not matched to a gene. The length of the CDR3 is 15 residues. Per germline, CDR1 SEHNR and CDR2 FQNEAQ (reference sequence). The CDR3 sequence is CASSWGAGGPGEQFF. The CDR3 bases are TGTGCCAGCAGCTGGGGCGCGGGAGGGCCTGGGGAGCAGTTCTTC.

This rearrangement joins TRBV7-2 to TRBJ1-3; D possibly corresponds to TRBD1 (6 bases). Trimming removed 5 bases at V and 0 bases at J, with 11 bases between. CDR1 is SGHTA and CDR2 is FQGNSA in the germline V gene. The CDR3 is 15 residues long. Here the CDR3 DNA reads TGTGCCAGCAGCCGAGGGGGAACCTCTGGAAACACCATATATTTT. Translation gives CASSRGGTSGNTIYF.

This clone was counted a single time. The rearrangement joins TRBV30 to TRBJ2-1; possibly TRBD2 for D (6 bases). The germline gives CDR1 GTSNPN, CDR2 SVGIG (reference sequence). This CDR3 comprises 12 residues. Trimming removed 2 bases at V and 14 bases at J, with 16 bases between. As DNA, the CDR3 is TGTGCCTGGAGTCCCTTGGGGGGAAGGGAGTTCTTC. Its protein is CAWSPLGGREFF.

The rearrangement links TRBV6-5 to TRBJ2-7, with D possibly TRBD1 on 5 matching bases. Germline CDR1 and CDR2: MNHEY and SVGAGI. The V end was cut by 2 bases, the J end by 0 bases, with 11 bases between. The CDR3 length is 15 residues. This CDR3 is CASSYRGIGSYEQYF. DNA of the CDR3: TGTGCCAGCAGTTACAGGGGCATCGGCTCCTACGAGCAGTACTTC.